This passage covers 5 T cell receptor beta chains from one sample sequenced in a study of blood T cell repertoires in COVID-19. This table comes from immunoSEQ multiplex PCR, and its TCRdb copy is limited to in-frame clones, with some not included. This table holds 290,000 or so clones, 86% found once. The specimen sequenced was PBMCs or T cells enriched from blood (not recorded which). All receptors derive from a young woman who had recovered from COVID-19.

In nucleotides, the CDR3 is TGTGCCAGCAACCTTCGGGGGGGAACTAATGAAAAACTGTTTTTT. Its translation: CASNLRGGTNEKLFF. The chain couples TRBV5-5 to TRBJ1-4; a possible D gene is TRBD1 (5 bases). V was pared by 6 bases and J by 1 base, with 13 bases between. The CDR3 runs to 15 residues. Per the germline V gene, CDR1 is SGHKS and CDR2 is YYEKEE (reference sequence).

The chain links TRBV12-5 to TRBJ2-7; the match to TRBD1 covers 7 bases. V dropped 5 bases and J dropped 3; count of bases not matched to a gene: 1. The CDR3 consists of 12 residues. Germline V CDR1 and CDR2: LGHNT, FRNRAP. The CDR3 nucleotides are TGTGCTAGTGGTCGGGACAGCTACGAGCAGTACTTC. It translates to CASGRDSYEQYF.

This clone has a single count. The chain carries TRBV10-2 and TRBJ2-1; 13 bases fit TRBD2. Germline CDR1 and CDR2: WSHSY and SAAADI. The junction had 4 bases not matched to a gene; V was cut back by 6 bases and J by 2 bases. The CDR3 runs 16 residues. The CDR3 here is CASRGGTSGAYNEQFF. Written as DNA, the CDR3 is TGCGCCAGCAGGGGAGGGACTAGCGGGGCCTACAATGAGCAGTTCTTC.

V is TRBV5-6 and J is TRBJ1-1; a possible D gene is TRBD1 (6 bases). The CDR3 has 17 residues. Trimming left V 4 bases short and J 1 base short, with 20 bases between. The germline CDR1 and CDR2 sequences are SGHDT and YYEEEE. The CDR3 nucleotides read TGTGCCAGCAGCCCCGACATACAGGGAGAACCGAACACTGAAGCTTTCTTT. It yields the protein CASSPDIQGEPNTEAFF.

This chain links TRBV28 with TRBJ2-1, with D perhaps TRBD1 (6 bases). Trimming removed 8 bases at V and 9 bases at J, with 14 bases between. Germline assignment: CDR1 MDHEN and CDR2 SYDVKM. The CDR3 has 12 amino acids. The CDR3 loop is CASQTGNGEQFF. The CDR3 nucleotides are TGTGCCAGCCAAACAGGGAACGGTGAGCAGTTCTTC. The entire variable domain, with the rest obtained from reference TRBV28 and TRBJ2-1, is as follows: DVKVTQSSRYLVKRTGEKVFLECVQDMDHENMFWYRQDPGLGLRLIYFSYDVKMKEKGDIPEGYSVSREKKERFSLILESASTNQTSMYLCASQTGNGEQFFGPGTRLTVL.